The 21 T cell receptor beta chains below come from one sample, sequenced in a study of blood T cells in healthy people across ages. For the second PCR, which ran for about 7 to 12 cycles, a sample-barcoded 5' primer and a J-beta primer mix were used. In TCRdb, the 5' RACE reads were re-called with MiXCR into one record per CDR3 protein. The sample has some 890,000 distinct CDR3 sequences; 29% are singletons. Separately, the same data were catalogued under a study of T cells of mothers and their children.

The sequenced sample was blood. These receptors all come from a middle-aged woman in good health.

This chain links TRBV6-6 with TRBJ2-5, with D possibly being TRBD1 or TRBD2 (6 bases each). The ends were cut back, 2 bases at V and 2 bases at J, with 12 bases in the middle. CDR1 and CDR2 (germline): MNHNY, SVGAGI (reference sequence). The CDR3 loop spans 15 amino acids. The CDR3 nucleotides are TGTGCCAGCAGTTACCACAAGGGGGGTCAAGAGACCCAGTACTTC. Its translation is CASSYHKGGQETQYF.

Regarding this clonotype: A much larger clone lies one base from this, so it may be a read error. DNA for the CDR3: TGTGCCTGGAGCGCGAGGGGTTACGAGCAGTACTTC. Residues: CAWSARGYEQYF. The chain carries TRBV30 and TRBJ2-4; D is perhaps TRBD1 or TRBD2 (5 bases each). TRBJ2-7 explains the end of the DNA better; the J call may be wrong. The CDR3 sequence is 12 residues long. Germline lookup yields CDR1 GTSNPN and CDR2 SVGIG (reference sequence).

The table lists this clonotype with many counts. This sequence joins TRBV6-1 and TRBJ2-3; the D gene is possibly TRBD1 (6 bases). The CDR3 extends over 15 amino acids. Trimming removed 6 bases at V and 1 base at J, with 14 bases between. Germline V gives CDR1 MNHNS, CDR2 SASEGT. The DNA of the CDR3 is TGTGCCAGCAGCCACTTGGCAGGGGGCACAGATACGCAGTATTTT. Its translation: CASSHLAGGTDTQYF.

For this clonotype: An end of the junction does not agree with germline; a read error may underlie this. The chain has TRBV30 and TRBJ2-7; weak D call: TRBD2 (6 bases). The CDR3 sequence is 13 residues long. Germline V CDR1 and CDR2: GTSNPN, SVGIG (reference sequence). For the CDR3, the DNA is TGCCTAGGTCGGAGGGGTGGCTCCTACGAGCAGTACTTC. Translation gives CLGRRGGSYEQYF.

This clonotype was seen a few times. This chain's CDR3 is CASSHNLMGTGELFF. In nucleotides, the CDR3 is TGTGCCAGCAGCCACAATTTGATGGGCACCGGGGAGCTGTTTTTT. V usage is TRBV7-3 and J usage is TRBJ2-2; D call uncertain. The V end was cut by 5 bases, the J end by 4 bases, with 14 bases between. Germline V lookup: CDR1 SGHTA, CDR2 FQGTGA. This CDR3 has 15 residues.

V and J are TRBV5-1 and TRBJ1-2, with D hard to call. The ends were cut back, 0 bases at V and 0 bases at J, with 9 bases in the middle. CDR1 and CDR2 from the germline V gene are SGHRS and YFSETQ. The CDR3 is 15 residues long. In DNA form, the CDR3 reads TGCGCCAGCAGCTTGGTCCAGCTAACTAACTATGGCTACACCTTC. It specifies CASSLVQLTNYGYTF.

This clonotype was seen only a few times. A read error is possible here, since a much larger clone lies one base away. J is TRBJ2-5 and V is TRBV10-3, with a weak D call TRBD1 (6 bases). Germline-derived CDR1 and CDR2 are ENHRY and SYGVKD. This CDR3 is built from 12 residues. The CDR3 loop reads CDISGTQETQYF. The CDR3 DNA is TGTGACATCAGTGGGACACAAGAGACCCAGTACTTC.

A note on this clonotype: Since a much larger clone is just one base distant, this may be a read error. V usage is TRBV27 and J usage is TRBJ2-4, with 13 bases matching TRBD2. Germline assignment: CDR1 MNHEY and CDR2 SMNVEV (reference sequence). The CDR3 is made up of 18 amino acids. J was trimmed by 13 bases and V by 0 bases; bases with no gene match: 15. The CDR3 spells CASSLSMTSGGSYNEQYF. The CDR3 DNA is TGTGCCAGCAGTTTATCGATGACTAGCGGGGGGAGCTACAATGAGCAGTACTTC.

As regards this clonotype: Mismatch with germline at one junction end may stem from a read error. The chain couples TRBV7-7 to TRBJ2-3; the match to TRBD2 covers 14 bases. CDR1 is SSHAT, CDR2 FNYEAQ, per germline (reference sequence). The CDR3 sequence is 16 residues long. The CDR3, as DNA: TGTGCTAGCAGCCGACTAGCGGGGGGGCGCACAGATACGCAGTATTTT. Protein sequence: CASSRLAGGRTDTQYF.

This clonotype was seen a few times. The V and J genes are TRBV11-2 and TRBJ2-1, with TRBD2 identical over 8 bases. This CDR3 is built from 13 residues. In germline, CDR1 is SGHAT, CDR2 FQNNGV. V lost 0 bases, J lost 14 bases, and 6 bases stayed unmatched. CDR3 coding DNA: TGTGCCAGCAGCTTAGATAGGTTAGCGGGGAAGTTCTTC. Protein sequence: CASSLDRLAGKFF.

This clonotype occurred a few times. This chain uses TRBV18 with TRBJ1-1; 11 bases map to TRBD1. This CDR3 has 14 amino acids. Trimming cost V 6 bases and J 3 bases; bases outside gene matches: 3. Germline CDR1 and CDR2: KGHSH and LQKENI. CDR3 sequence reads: CASSRGQGDTEAFF. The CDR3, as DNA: TGTGCCAGCTCGCGGGGACAGGGGGACACTGAAGCTTTCTTT.

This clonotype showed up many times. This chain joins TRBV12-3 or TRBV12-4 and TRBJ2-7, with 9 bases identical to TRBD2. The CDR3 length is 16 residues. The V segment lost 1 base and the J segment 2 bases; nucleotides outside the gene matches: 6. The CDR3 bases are TGTGCCAGCAGTTTAGGAGCTAGCGGGGCGGCCTACGAGCAGTACTTC. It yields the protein CASSLGASGAAYEQYF.

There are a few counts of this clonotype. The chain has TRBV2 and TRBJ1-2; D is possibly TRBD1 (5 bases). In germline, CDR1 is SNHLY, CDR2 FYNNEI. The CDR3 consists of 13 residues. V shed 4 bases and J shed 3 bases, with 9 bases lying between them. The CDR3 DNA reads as TGTGCCAGCAGTGGGGGCAGGGACTATGGCTACACCTTC. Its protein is CASSGGRDYGYTF.

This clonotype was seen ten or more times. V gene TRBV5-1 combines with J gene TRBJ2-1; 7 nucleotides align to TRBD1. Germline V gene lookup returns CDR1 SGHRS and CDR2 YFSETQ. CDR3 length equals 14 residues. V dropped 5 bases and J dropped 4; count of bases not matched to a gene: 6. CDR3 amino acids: CASRRQGSYNEQFF. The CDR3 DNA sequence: TGCGCCAGCAGGAGACAGGGCTCGTACAATGAGCAGTTCTTC.

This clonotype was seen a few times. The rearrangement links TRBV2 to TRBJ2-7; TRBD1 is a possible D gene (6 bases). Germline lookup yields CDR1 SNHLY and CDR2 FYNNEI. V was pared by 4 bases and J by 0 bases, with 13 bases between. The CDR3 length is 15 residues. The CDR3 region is CASSGTGPLSYEQYF. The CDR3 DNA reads TGTGCCAGCAGTGGAACAGGGCCCCTCTCCTACGAGCAGTACTTC. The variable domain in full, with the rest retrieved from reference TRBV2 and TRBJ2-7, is EPEVTQTPSHQVTQMGQEVILRCVPISNHLYFYWYRQILGQKVEFLVSFYNNEISEKSEIFDDQFSVERPDGSNFTLKIRSTKLEDSAMYFCASSGTGPLSYEQYFGPGTRLTVT.

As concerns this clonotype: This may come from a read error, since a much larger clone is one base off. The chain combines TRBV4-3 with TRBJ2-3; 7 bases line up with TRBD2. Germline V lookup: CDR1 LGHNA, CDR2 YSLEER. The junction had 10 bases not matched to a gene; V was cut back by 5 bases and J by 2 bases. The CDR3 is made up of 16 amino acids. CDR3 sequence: CASSWGEGSFTDTQYF. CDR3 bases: TGCGCCAGCAGCTGGGGGGAGGGCTCCTTCACAGATACGCAGTATTTT.

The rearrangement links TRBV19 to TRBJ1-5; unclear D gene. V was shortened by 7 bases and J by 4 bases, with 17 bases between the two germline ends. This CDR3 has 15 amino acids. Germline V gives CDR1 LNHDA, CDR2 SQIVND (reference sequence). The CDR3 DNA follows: TGTGCCAGTAAACCCGGGAACGCTGGGAATCAGCCCCAGCATTTT. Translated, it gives CASKPGNAGNQPQHF.

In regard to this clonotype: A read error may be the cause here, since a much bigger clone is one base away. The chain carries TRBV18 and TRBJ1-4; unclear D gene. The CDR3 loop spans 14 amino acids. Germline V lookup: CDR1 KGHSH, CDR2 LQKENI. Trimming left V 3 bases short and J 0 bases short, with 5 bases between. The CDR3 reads CASSPEATNEKLFF. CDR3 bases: TGTGCCAGCTCACCCGAGGCAACTAATGAAAAACTGTTTTTT.

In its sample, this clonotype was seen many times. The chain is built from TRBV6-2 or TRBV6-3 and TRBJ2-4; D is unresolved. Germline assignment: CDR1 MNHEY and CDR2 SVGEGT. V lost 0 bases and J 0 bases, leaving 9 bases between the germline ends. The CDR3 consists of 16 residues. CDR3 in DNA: TGTGCCAGCAGTTACTCAGGCAGCCAAGCCAAAAACATTCAGTACTTC. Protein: CASSYSGSQAKNIQYF.

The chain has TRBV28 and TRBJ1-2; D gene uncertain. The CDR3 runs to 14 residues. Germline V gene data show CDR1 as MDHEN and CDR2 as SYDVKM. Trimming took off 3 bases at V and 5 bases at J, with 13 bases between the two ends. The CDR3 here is CASSFPEKTYGYTF. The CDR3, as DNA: TGTGCCAGCAGTTTCCCAGAAAAGACATATGGCTACACCTTC.

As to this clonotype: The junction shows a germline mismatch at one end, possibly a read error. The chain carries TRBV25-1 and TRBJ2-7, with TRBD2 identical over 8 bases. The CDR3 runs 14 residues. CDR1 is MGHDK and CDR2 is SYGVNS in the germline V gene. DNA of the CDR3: TGTACCAGCAGCCGGGAGGGTATCTCCTACGAGCAGTACTTC. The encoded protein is CTSSREGISYEQYF.